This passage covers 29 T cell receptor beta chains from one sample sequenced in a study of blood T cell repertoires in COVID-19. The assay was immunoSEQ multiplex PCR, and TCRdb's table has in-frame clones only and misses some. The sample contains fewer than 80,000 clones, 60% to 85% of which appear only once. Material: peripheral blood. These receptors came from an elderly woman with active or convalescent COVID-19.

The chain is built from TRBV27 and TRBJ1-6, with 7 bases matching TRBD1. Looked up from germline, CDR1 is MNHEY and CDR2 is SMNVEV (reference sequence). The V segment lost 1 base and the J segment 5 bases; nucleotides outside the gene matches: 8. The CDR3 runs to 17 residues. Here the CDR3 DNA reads TGTGCCAGCAGTTTATTTTCCGTCGGGACAGATAATTCACCCCTCCACTTT. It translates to CASSLFSVGTDNSPLHF.

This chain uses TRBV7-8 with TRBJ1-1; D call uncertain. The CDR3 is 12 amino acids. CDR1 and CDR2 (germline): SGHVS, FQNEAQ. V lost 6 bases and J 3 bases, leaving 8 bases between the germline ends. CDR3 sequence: CASSPGYTEAFF. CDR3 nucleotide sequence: TGTGCCAGCAGTCCCGGTTACACTGAAGCTTTCTTT.

This CDR3 reads CASSLGPGETGNTIYF. The CDR3 nucleotides are TGCGCCAGCAGCTTGGGCCCGGGGGAAACTGGAAACACCATATATTTT. The chain recombines TRBV5-1 with TRBJ1-3; D may be TRBD1 (5 bases). Germline V lookup: CDR1 SGHRS, CDR2 YFSETQ. V was clipped by 0 bases and J by 2 bases, with 12 bases between them. The CDR3 loop spans 16 amino acids.

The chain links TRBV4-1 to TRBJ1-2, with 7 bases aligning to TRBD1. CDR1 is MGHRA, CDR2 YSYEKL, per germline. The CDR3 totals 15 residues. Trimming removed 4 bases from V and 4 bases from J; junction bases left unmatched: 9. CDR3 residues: CASSPNRQGAYGYTF. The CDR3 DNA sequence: TGCGCCAGCAGCCCTAATCGACAGGGTGCCTATGGCTACACCTTC.

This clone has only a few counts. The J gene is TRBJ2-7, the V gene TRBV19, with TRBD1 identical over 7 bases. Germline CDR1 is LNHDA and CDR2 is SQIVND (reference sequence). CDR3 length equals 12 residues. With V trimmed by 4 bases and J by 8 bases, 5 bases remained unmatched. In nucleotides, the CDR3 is TGTGCCAGTAGTACCCGACAGGGCAAGCAGTACTTC. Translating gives CASSTRQGKQYF.

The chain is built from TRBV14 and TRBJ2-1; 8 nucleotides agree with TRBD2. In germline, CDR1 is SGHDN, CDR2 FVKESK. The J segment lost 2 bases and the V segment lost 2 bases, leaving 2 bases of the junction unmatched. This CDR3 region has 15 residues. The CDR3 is CASSQWGLAYNEQFF. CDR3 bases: TGTGCCAGCAGCCAATGGGGACTAGCCTACAATGAGCAGTTCTTC.

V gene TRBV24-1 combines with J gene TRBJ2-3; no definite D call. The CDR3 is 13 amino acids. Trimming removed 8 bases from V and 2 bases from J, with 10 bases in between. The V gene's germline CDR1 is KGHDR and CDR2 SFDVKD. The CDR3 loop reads CATNHRYTDTQYF. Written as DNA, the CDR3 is TGTGCCACCAATCACAGATACACAGATACGCAGTATTTT.

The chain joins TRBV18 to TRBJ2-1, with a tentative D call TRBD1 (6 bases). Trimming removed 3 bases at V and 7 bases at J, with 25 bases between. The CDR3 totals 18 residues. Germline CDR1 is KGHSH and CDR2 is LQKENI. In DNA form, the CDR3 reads TGTGCCAGCTCACCGTCGTCCATTGACAGGTTAATCGGGAATGAGCAGTTCTTC. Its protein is CASSPSSIDRLIGNEQFF.

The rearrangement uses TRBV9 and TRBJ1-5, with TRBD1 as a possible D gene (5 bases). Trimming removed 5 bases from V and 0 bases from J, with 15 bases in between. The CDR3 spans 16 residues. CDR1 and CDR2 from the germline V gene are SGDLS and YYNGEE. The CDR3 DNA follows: TGTGCCAGCAGAGCAACAGGACCCTATAGCAATCAGCCCCAGCATTTT. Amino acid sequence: CASRATGPYSNQPQHF.

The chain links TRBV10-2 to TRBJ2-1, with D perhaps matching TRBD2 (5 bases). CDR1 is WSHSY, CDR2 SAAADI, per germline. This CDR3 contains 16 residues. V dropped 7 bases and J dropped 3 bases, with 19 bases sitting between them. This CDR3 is CASTNLATGSYNEQFF. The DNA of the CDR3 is TGCGCCAGCACCAACCTTGCAACGGGGAGCTACAATGAGCAGTTCTTC.

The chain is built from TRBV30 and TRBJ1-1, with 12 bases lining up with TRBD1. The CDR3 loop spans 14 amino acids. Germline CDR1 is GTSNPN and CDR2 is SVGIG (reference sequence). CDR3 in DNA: TGTGCGATCAGCCGGGACAGGGGGCCCACTGAAGCTTTCTTT. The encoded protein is CAISRDRGPTEAFF. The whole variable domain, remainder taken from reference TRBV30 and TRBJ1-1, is SQTIHQWPATLVQPVGSPLSLECTVEGTSNPNLYWYRQAAGRGLQLLFYSVGIGQISSEVPQNLSASRPQDRQFILSSKKLLLSDSGFYLCAISRDRGPTEAFFGQGTRLTVV.

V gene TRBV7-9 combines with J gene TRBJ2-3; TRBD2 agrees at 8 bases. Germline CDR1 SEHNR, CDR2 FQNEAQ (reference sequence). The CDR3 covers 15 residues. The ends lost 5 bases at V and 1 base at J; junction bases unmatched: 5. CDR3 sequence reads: CASSLGLDRTDTQYF. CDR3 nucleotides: TGTGCCAGCAGCCTGGGACTAGACCGCACAGATACGCAGTATTTT.

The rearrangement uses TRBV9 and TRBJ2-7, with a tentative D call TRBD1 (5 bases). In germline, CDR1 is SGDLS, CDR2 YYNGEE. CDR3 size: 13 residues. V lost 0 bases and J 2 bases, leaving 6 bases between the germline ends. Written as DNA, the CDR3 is TGTGCCAGCAGCGTAGAGGGGACCTACGAGCAGTACTTC. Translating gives CASSVEGTYEQYF.

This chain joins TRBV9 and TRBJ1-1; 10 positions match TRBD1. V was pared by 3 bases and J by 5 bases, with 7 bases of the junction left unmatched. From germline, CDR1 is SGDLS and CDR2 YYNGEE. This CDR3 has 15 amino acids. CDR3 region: CASSARQGARTEAFF. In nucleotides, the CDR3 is TGTGCCAGCAGCGCCAGACAGGGGGCACGAACTGAAGCTTTCTTT.

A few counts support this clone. The DNA for the CDR3 is TGCGCCAGCAGCTTGGGGGTGACAGGGAGCACCGGGGAGCTGTTTTTT. Its translation is CASSLGVTGSTGELFF. The rearrangement joins TRBV5-1 to TRBJ2-2; 7 nucleotides agree with TRBD1. Germline V gives CDR1 SGHRS, CDR2 YFSETQ. The V segment lost 0 bases and the J segment 4 bases; nucleotides outside the gene matches: 6. The CDR3 runs to 16 residues.

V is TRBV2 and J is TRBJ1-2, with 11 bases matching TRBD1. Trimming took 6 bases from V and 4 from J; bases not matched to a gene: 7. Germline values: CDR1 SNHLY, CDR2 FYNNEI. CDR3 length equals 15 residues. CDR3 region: CASRSGQGVTYGYTF. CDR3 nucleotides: TGTGCCAGCAGATCGGGACAGGGGGTTACCTATGGCTACACCTTC.

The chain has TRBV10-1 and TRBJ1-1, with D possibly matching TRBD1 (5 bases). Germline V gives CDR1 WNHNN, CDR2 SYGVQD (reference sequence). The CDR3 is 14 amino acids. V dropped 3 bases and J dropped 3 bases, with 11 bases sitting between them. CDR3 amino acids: CASSEWGRDTEAFF. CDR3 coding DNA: TGCGCCAGCAGTGAATGGGGGAGGGACACTGAAGCTTTCTTT.

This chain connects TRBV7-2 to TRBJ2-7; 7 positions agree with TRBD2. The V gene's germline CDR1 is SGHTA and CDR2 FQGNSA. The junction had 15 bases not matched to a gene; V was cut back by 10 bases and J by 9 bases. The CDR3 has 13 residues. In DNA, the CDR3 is TGTGCCACTTTTAATGGCGCTCCGGGAGGGCAGTACTTC. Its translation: CATFNGAPGGQYF.

The CDR3 nucleotides read TGTGCCAGCAGCCCGGGACAGGGTGGTGGCAATCAGCCCCAGCATTTT. It is translated as CASSPGQGGGNQPQHF. The chain combines TRBV7-2 with TRBJ1-5, with TRBD1 matching over 9 bases. Germline CDR1 SGHTA, CDR2 FQGNSA. The CDR3 is made up of 16 amino acids. V trimming: 5 bases; J trimming: 2 bases; junction bases outside the gene matches: 7.

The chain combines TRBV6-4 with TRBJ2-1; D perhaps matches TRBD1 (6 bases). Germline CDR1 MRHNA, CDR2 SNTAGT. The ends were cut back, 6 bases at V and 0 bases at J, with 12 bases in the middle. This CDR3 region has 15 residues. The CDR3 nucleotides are TGTGCCAGCAGCCTCCAAGGGGGCTCCTACAATGAGCAGTTCTTC. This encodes CASSLQGGSYNEQFF.

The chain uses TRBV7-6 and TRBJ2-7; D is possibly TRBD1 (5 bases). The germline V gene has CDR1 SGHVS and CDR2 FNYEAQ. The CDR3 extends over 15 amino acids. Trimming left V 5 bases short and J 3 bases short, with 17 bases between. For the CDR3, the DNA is TGTGCCAGCAGCCCGCATCCCGACAGATTCTACGAGCAGTACTTC. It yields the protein CASSPHPDRFYEQYF.

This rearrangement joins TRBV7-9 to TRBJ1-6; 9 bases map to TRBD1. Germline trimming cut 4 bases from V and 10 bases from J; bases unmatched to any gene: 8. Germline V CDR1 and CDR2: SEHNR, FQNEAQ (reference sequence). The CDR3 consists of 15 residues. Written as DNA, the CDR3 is TGTGCCAGCAGCTCGCCATGGACAGGGGAGTCACCCCTCCACTTT. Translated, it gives CASSSPWTGESPLHF.

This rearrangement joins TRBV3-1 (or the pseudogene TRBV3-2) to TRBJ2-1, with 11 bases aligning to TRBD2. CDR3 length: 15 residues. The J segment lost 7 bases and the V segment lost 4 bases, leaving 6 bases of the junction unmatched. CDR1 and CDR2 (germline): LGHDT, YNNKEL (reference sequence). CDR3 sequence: CASSPTSGRGNEQFF. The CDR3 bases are TGTGCCAGCAGCCCAACTAGCGGGAGAGGTAATGAGCAGTTCTTC.

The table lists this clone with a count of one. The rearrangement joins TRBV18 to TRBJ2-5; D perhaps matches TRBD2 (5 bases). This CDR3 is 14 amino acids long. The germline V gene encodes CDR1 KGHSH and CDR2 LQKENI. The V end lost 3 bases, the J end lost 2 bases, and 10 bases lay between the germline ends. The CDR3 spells CASSPRRQQETQYF. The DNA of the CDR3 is TGTGCCAGCTCACCGAGGAGGCAGCAAGAGACCCAGTACTTC.

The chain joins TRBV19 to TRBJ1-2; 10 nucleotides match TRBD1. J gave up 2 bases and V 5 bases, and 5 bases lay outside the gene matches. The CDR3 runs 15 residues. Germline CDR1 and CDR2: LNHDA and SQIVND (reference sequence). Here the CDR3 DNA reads TGTGCCAGTAGTCTTCCGGGACAGGGGAACTATGGCTACACCTTC. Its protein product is CASSLPGQGNYGYTF.

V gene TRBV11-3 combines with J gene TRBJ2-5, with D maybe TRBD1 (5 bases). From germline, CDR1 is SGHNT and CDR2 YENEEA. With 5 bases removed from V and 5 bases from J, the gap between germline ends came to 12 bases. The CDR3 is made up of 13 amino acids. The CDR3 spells CASSKGAMETQYF. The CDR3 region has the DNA TGTGCCAGCAGCAAAGGGGCGATGGAGACCCAGTACTTC. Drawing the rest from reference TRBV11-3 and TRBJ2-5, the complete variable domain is EAGVVQSPRYKIIEKKQPVAFWCNPISGHNTLYWYLQNLGQGPELLIRYENEEAVDDSQLPKDRFSAERLKGVDSTLKIQPAELGDSAVYLCASSKGAMETQYFGPGTRLLVL.

CDR3 DNA sequence: TGTGCCAGCACTCCCTCCAGGGCCAATCAGCCCCAGCATTTT. Protein: CASTPSRANQPQHF. This sequence joins TRBV6-5 and TRBJ1-5; D is perhaps TRBD1 (5 bases). The V end lost 7 bases, the J end lost 3 bases, and 13 bases lay between the germline ends. In germline, CDR1 is MNHEY, CDR2 SVGAGI. The CDR3 runs to 14 residues.

CDR3 sequence (DNA): TGTGCCAGCAGTTACAAGGGGGCGGTCACTGAAGCTTTCTTT. Amino acid sequence: CASSYKGAVTEAFF. This rearrangement joins TRBV6-5 to TRBJ1-1; 7 bases align to TRBD1. CDR1 and CDR2 (germline): MNHEY, SVGAGI. After removal of 2 bases from V and 4 bases from J, the junction contained 4 bases not matched to a gene. This CDR3 is built from 14 residues.

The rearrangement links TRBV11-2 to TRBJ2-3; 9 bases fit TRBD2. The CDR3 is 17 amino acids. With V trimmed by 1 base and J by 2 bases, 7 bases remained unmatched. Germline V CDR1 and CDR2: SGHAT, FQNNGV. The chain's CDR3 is CASSLARASGITDTQYF. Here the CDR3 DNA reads TGTGCCAGCAGCTTAGCGCGGGCTAGCGGGATCACAGATACGCAGTATTTT.